The entry that follows covers one T cell receptor (beta chain) sequence. The entry originates in a study of blood T cell repertoires in COVID-19. Study-level information: Some COVID-19 samples were acute and others convalescent; all came from the United States, Italy and Spain. T cells, B-cell-depleted T cells, or PBMCs supplied cDNA or gDNA.

The V and J ends lost 2 bases and 4 bases respectively, with 9 bases between them. Germline V gene lookup returns CDR1 MDHEN and CDR2 SYDVKM. The CDR3 sequence is 14 residues long. In the source study's methods: Reference gene primer amplification in the assay estimated nucleated cell counts. Sequencing was performed with immunoSEQ multiplex PCR; in TCRdb, only in-frame clones are kept and a portion is missing. The V and J calls and clone size come from that table; D and trimming were worked out from the DNA. The sample has roughly 380,000 clones; about nine tenths are singletons. Seattle cases were enrolled at active infection and followed longitudinally.

The gene calls are TRBV28 and TRBJ1-5; D remains ambiguous. Sequencing was performed on peripheral blood. The TCR originated in a middle-aged woman with COVID-19, enrolled during active disease. This CDR3 is CASSLLVTNQPQHF. CDR3 nucleotides: TGTGCCAGCAGTTTACTAGTTACTAATCAGCCCCAGCATTTT.